The clone carrying this T cell receptor (beta chain) was seen a handful of times. CDR3 length: 16 residues. V lost 1 base and J 5 bases, leaving 14 bases between the germline ends. Germline loops: CDR1 SEHNR, CDR2 FQNEAQ (reference sequence). This entry comes from a study of glioma-infiltrating T cells. Using RNA template, CDR3s of TCR alpha and beta were amplified with iRepertoire arm-PCR. TCRdb re-derived calls from the multiplex PCR reads in MiXCR, one entry per CDR3 protein. The sample holds 400,000 or so distinct CDR3 sequences, roughly two fifths seen once. The sequence derives from a human donor with low-grade glioma or glioblastoma, undergoing nonglioma brain surgery, or in good health (not recorded which). V is TRBV7-9 and J is TRBJ2-2; no clear D. The sequenced material came from glioma tissue, nonneoplastic brain tissue, or PBMCs (not recorded which). In DNA form, the CDR3 reads TGTGCCAGCAGCTTAGGTTCCGTTGGAATTACCGGGGAGCTGTTTTTT. It translates to CASSLGSVGITGELFF.